One and the same sample provided the 25 T cell receptor beta chains below, sequenced in a study of blood T cell repertoires in COVID-19 (dated by TCRdb to the early 2020s). The library was generated by the immunoSEQ multiplex PCR assay. As stored in TCRdb, this immuneACCESS dataset retains in-frame rearrangements with V and J assigned. A fraction of the clones does not appear; measured against another copy, unresolved V genes explain less than half of the discrepancy, and the remainder lacks a known reason. Within this sample are fewer than 250,000 clones, with approximately 85% of them counted one time only. Of the sample, about 4.8% is held by the ten largest clones. Sequenced sample: peripheral blood. The origin of the receptors is a woman in her 70s with acute or convalescent COVID-19.

This clone was picked up a small number of times. The chain employs TRBV11-2 and TRBJ1-4; the D is unclear. Germline values: CDR1 SGHAT, CDR2 FQNNGV. This CDR3 has 16 residues. V shed 1 base and J shed 0 bases, with 9 bases lying between them. The CDR3 protein is CASSLVTGTTNEKLFF. CDR3 coding DNA: TGTGCCAGCAGCTTAGTTACGGGAACAACTAATGAAAAACTGTTTTTT.

The rearrangement links TRBV15 to TRBJ1-1; maybe TRBD1 (5 bases). The CDR3 is 16 amino acids. The germline V gene encodes CDR1 LNHNV and CDR2 YYDKDF (reference sequence). Trimming pared 0 bases from V and 1 base from J, leaving 12 bases between. The CDR3 loop is CATSRDLWGENTEAFF. CDR3 DNA sequence: TGTGCCACCAGCAGAGATCTCTGGGGGGAGAACACTGAAGCTTTCTTT.

The CDR3 nucleotides are TGTGCCAGCAGCTTGGACGGAGGAGACTTCAGGGAGCTGTTTTTT. Translated, it gives CASSLDGGDFRELFF. J is TRBJ2-2 and V is TRBV7-2; perhaps TRBD2 as D (5 bases). Per the germline V gene, CDR1 is SGHTA and CDR2 is FQGNSA. The CDR3 has 15 amino acids. V lost 3 bases, J lost 9 bases, and 17 bases lay in between.

This chain uses TRBV6-5 with TRBJ2-3; 8 nucleotides align to TRBD1. Looked up from germline, CDR1 is MNHEY and CDR2 is SVGAGI. The CDR3 runs to 13 residues. The junction had 5 bases not matched to a gene; V was cut back by 11 bases and J by 1 base. The CDR3 DNA reads TGTGCCTTTGACAGGGGTGGCACAGATACGCAGTATTTT. Protein: CAFDRGGTDTQYF.

In the case of this clone: In the same sample, other DNA sequences code for this CDR3. The chain carries TRBV6-4 and TRBJ1-5; tentatively, D is TRBD1 (6 bases). With 3 bases removed from V and 2 bases from J, the gap between germline ends came to 8 bases. This CDR3 has 14 amino acids. Germline assignment: CDR1 MRHNA and CDR2 SNTAGT. The CDR3 DNA reads TGTGCCAGCAGTGAGGCAGGGGGCAATCAGCCCCAGCATTTT. Its translation is CASSEAGGNQPQHF.

The rearrangement joins TRBV7-2 to TRBJ1-4; tentatively, D is TRBD1 (6 bases). This CDR3 comprises 15 residues. Trimming cost V 6 bases and J 8 bases, with 19 bases left between them. CDR1 SGHTA and CDR2 FQGNSA come from the germline V gene. This chain's CDR3 is CASSPRVGGGEKLFF. Written as DNA, the CDR3 is TGTGCCAGCAGTCCCCGAGTAGGGGGTGGAGAAAAACTGTTTTTT.

The V and J genes are TRBV3-1 (or the pseudogene TRBV3-2) and TRBJ2-5; TRBD1 matches at 7 bases. Germline lookup yields CDR1 LGHDT and CDR2 YNNKEL (reference sequence). V lost 4 bases, J lost 0 bases, and 5 bases stayed unmatched. The CDR3 sequence is 15 residues long. CDR3 loop: CASSLGTEYQETQYF. CDR3 nucleotides: TGTGCCAGCAGCCTCGGGACAGAATACCAAGAGACCCAGTACTTC.

This clone appeared once. At the DNA level, this CDR3 is encoded by other sequences in the same sample as well. This chain connects TRBV7-9 to TRBJ1-1; TRBD1 might be the D (5 bases). The CDR3 spans 14 residues. The ends were cut back, 2 bases at V and 2 bases at J, with 9 bases in the middle. Germline V gene lookup returns CDR1 SEHNR and CDR2 FQNEAQ (reference sequence). In DNA form, the CDR3 reads TGTGCCAGCAGCTTACAGGGCGCCAACACTGAAGCTTTCTTT. It codes for CASSLQGANTEAFF.

This chain uses TRBV7-2 with TRBJ2-7; maybe TRBD1 (5 bases). V was clipped by 4 bases and J by 5 bases, with 18 bases between them. Germline V gene data show CDR1 as SGHTA and CDR2 as FQGNSA. CDR3 size: 15 residues. CDR3 in amino acids: CASSSGLQGGDEQYF. The CDR3 region has the DNA TGTGCCAGCAGCTCAGGCTTGCAGGGTGGGGACGAGCAGTACTTC.

This clone appeared a few times. The rearrangement links TRBV11-3 to TRBJ2-1, with 8 bases lining up with TRBD1. The germline CDR1 and CDR2 sequences are SGHNT and YENEEA. The CDR3 consists of 15 residues. The junction had 7 bases not matched to a gene; V was cut back by 1 base and J by 8 bases. The CDR3 here is CASSLGDRSSDEQFF. The CDR3 DNA reads as TGTGCCAGCAGCTTAGGGGACAGGTCTTCTGATGAGCAGTTCTTC.

V is TRBV3-1 (or the pseudogene TRBV3-2) and J is TRBJ1-4, with 11 bases that match TRBD1. This CDR3 is 15 amino acids long. With V trimmed by 3 bases and J by 7 bases, 4 bases remained unmatched. Germline V CDR1 and CDR2: LGHDT, YNNKEL (reference sequence). CDR3 coding DNA: TGTGCCAGCAGCCAGGCCGGGACAGGGGGTGAAAAACTGTTTTTT. This encodes CASSQAGTGGEKLFF.

The rearrangement joins TRBV19 to TRBJ1-1, with D uncertain. Trimming removed 4 bases from V and 7 bases from J, with 10 bases in between. The CDR3 covers 12 residues. Germline V gene lookup returns CDR1 LNHDA and CDR2 SQIVND (reference sequence). This CDR3 reads CASSTLGGEAFF. The DNA of the CDR3 is TGTGCCAGTAGTACTCTCGGTGGTGAAGCTTTCTTT.

The genes are TRBV5-4 and TRBJ1-1, with D unclear. Germline V lookup: CDR1 SGHNT, CDR2 YYREEE (reference sequence). V was cut by 4 bases and J by 0 bases, with 10 bases left in between. This CDR3 is built from 14 residues. The CDR3 region is CASSPRLVNTEAFF. The CDR3 DNA is TGTGCCAGCAGCCCTAGGCTGGTGAACACTGAAGCTTTCTTT.

The chain is built from TRBV18 and TRBJ1-1, with 7 nucleotides matching TRBD1. Germline CDR1 and CDR2: KGHSH and LQKENI. The junction had 7 bases not matched to a gene; V was cut back by 3 bases and J by 6 bases. The CDR3 is made up of 14 amino acids. This CDR3 is CASSPSTGFSEAFF. The CDR3 nucleotides are TGTGCCAGCTCACCTTCGACAGGGTTCTCTGAAGCTTTCTTT.

CDR3 sequence reads: CAWSVLAGYGYTF. CDR3 DNA sequence: TGTGCCTGGAGTGTACTAGCCGGGTATGGCTACACCTTC. V gene TRBV30 combines with J gene TRBJ1-2; unclear D gene. This CDR3 has 13 residues. V was shortened by 0 bases and J by 5 bases, with 10 bases between the two germline ends. Germline-derived CDR1 and CDR2 are GTSNPN and SVGIG (reference sequence). Complete variable domain (other parts from reference TRBV30 and TRBJ1-2): SQTIHQWPATLVQPVGSPLSLECTVEGTSNPNLYWYRQAAGRGLQLLFYSVGIGQISSEVPQNLSASRPQDRQFILSSKKLLLSDSGFYLCAWSVLAGYGYTFGSGTRLTVV.

The chain joins TRBV3-1 (or the pseudogene TRBV3-2) to TRBJ1-2, with D possibly being TRBD1 (5 bases). V was shortened by 6 bases and J by 8 bases, with 19 bases between the two germline ends. The CDR3 has 14 residues. Germline V lookup: CDR1 LGHDT, CDR2 YNNKEL (reference sequence). CDR3 bases: TGTGCCAGCAGAAACCCTGGGACTTTAGGGGGCTACACCTTC. This gives the protein CASRNPGTLGGYTF.

This rearrangement joins TRBV9 to TRBJ2-5; 10 bases are a match to TRBD1. The CDR3 covers 15 residues. The V and J ends lost 6 bases and 5 bases, in that order; junction bases with no gene match: 10. Germline V gene lookup returns CDR1 SGDLS and CDR2 YYNGEE. Here the CDR3 DNA reads TGTGCCAGCACACGACAGGGGGCTTCTTGGGAGACCCAGTACTTC. Its translation is CASTRQGASWETQYF.

J is TRBJ1-2 and V is TRBV3-1 (or the pseudogene TRBV3-2); a possible D gene is TRBD1 (6 bases). Germline-derived CDR1 and CDR2 are LGHDT and YNNKEL (reference sequence). The CDR3 covers 17 residues. Deletions cut 0 bases from V and 0 bases from J, with 14 bases between. CDR3 in DNA: TGTGCCAGCAGCCAAGATGGGGGGGGCCACGCTAACTATGGCTACACCTTC. It specifies CASSQDGGGHANYGYTF.

J is TRBJ2-2 and V is TRBV9; the D gene is possibly TRBD1 (5 bases). The germline V and J ends were trimmed by 0 bases and 5 bases, with 11 bases remaining between them. Germline CDR1 reads SGDLS; CDR2 reads YYNGEE. The CDR3 spans 15 residues. The CDR3 sequence is CASSVGVGPTGELFF. CDR3 nucleotide sequence: TGTGCCAGCAGCGTAGGAGTGGGGCCGACCGGGGAGCTGTTTTTT.

The V call is TRBV2, the J call TRBJ2-5; 13 nucleotides match TRBD2. Germline loops: CDR1 SNHLY, CDR2 FYNNEI. Trimming took 6 bases from V and 7 from J; bases not matched to a gene: 8. This CDR3 region has 15 residues. CDR3 loop: CASRDGLAGVTTQYF. The DNA for the CDR3 is TGTGCCAGCAGAGACGGACTAGCGGGGGTTACGACCCAGTACTTC.

The chain joins TRBV5-1 to TRBJ2-2; no firm D call. Germline loops: CDR1 SGHRS, CDR2 YFSETQ. V gave up 2 bases and J gave up 4 bases, with 9 bases separating them. The CDR3 totals 14 residues. In DNA form, the CDR3 reads TGCGCCAGCAGCTTCGCCACTCGCACCGGGGAGCTGTTTTTT. Protein sequence: CASSFATRTGELFF.

The rearrangement joins TRBV7-6 to TRBJ1-1; 7 bases are shared with TRBD1. The CDR3 has 17 residues. V was clipped by 1 base and J by 1 base; unmatched bases: 9. Germline V gene sequence: CDR1 SGHVS, CDR2 FNYEAQ. CDR3 bases: TGTGCCAGCAGCTTAGGCCAAGGGGGCTACCGGAACACTGAAGCTTTCTTT. Its protein product is CASSLGQGGYRNTEAFF. Full variable domain (outside the CDR3, taken from reference TRBV7-6 and TRBJ1-1): GAGVSQSPRYKVTKRGQDVALRCDPISGHVSLYWYRQALGQGPEFLTYFNYEAQQDKSGLPNDRFSAERPEGSISTLTIQRTEQRDSAMYRCASSLGQGGYRNTEAFFGQGTRLTVV.

This clone was observed a single time. The chain has TRBV7-9 and TRBJ1-2, with 10 bases aligning to TRBD1. Germline CDR1 SEHNR, CDR2 FQNEAQ (reference sequence). This CDR3 has 17 residues. V lost 1 base and J lost 8; bases outside the gene matches: 13. The CDR3 region is CASSLVSLGQGSEGYTF. CDR3 DNA: TGTGCCAGCAGCTTAGTATCTTTGGGACAGGGGAGTGAAGGCTACACCTTC.

The table lists this clone with a few counts. This rearrangement joins TRBV13 to TRBJ1-6; 9 nucleotides match TRBD1. V shed 5 bases and J 10 bases; nucleotides not matched to a gene: 3. CDR1 and CDR2 (germline): PRHDT, FYEKMQ (reference sequence). CDR3 length: 13 amino acids. The CDR3 reads CASSRTGESPLHF. In DNA form, the CDR3 reads TGTGCCAGCAGCAGGACAGGGGAATCACCCCTCCACTTT.

CDR3 residues: CATKPGQGNTGELFF. The CDR3 DNA reads as TGTGCCACCAAACCGGGACAGGGGAACACCGGGGAGCTGTTTTTT. V and J are TRBV19 and TRBJ2-2, with 9 bases fitting TRBD1. This CDR3 is 15 amino acids long. V shed 10 bases, J shed 1 base, and the junction held 7 bases outside the gene matches. CDR1 and CDR2 from the germline V gene are LNHDA and SQIVND (reference sequence).